The rows below give T cell receptor beta chains drawn from one sample of a study of T-cell reconstitution after alpha-beta-depleted transplantation in children. Each CDR3 protein is one row after TCRdb ran MiXCR on the PCR reads. The table has roughly 400,000 distinct CDR3 sequences, over 20% seen once. The source material was PBMCs from the stem cell graft donor, sampled from the stem cell graft. These receptor sequences come from a human donor who donated a stem cell graft to a child with acute myeloid leukemia. CDR3s include the opening cysteine and the closing phenylalanine or tryptophan.

V gene: TRBV6-1
CDR3 length: 13
CDR3 protein: CASNRASYNEQFF

V gene: TRBV15
CDR3 length: 12
CDR3 protein: CATSRHGEEQYF

V gene: TRBV29-1
CDR3 length: 12
CDR3 protein: CSVGSLGEKLFF

V gene: TRBV27
CDR3 length: 14
CDR3 protein: CASSLFGTAYEQYF

V gene: TRBV29-1
CDR3 length: 13
CDR3 protein: CSVVGRSDTEAFF

V gene: TRBV7-3
CDR3 length: 14
CDR3 protein: CASSMTGQGYEQYF

V gene: TRBV7-9
CDR3 length: 17
CDR3 protein: CASTIRPRTGSPYEQYF

V gene: TRBV6-5
CDR3 length: 13
CDR3 protein: CASSYGDSDIQYF

V gene: TRBV12-3/TRBV12-4
CDR3 length: 12
CDR3 protein: CASTDRGDEQYF

V gene: TRBV20-1
CDR3 length: 14
CDR3 protein: CSAPRGRSAGELFF

V gene: TRBV12-3/TRBV12-4
CDR3 length: 14
CDR3 protein: CASSLTSGVNEQFF

V gene: TRBV7-2
CDR3 length: 13
CDR3 protein: CASSPRPGLQCEF

V gene: TRBV7-3
CDR3 length: 15
CDR3 protein: CASSPESGRAGELFF

V gene: TRBV11-2
CDR3 length: 15
CDR3 protein: CASSLRLAWDNEQFF

V gene: TRBV20-1
CDR3 length: 18
CDR3 protein: CSARLRDSIASNGYEQYF

V gene: TRBV5-1
CDR3 length: 14
CDR3 protein: CASSSQEVSDTQYF

V gene: TRBV20-1
CDR3 length: 14
CDR3 protein: CSATAYGPHTEAFF

V gene: TRBV5-1
CDR3 length: 14
CDR3 protein: CASSLDSLNTEAFF

V gene: TRBV5-1
CDR3 length: 18
CDR3 protein: CASSHRQGARLGTGELFF

V gene: TRBV4-1
CDR3 length: 13
CDR3 protein: CASSQDRQTTQYF

V gene: TRBV6-1
CDR3 length: 12
CDR3 protein: CASHRGTDTQYF

V gene: TRBV7-8
CDR3 length: 13
CDR3 protein: CATGRDRVYEQYF

V gene: TRBV15
CDR3 length: 14
CDR3 protein: CATSRDRSVRVQFF

V gene: TRBV24-1
CDR3 length: 18
CDR3 protein: CATSEPPGTSGSTDTQYF

V gene: TRBV29-1
CDR3 length: 11
CDR3 protein: CSVAGEREQYF

V gene: TRBV9
CDR3 length: 12
CDR3 protein: CASSGQGTEAFF

V gene: TRBV7-2
CDR3 length: 15
CDR3 protein: CASSLVAGVGEAQYF

V gene: TRBV7-9
CDR3 length: 16
CDR3 protein: CASREGLAAGVDEQFF

V gene: TRBV5-1
CDR3 length: 16
CDR3 protein: CASRSDRVSNTGELFF

V gene: TRBV12-3/TRBV12-4
CDR3 length: 13
CDR3 protein: CASSFRGQYEQYF

V gene: TRBV29-1
CDR3 length: 11
CDR3 protein: CSVDPGVTQYF

V gene: TRBV27
CDR3 length: 15
CDR3 protein: CASARNGLGTGELFF

V gene: TRBV20-1
CDR3 length: 12
CDR3 protein: CSAAGSGNTIYF

V gene: TRBV12-3/TRBV12-4
CDR3 length: 13
CDR3 protein: CASSWDRVTEAFF

V gene: TRBV29-1
CDR3 length: 12
CDR3 protein: CSVEDMNTEAFF

V gene: TRBV28
CDR3 length: 16
CDR3 protein: CASSFSGDSGANVLTF

V gene: TRBV29-1
CDR3 length: 16
CDR3 protein: CSVGVPTGQGDWALHF

V gene: TRBV6-5
CDR3 length: 15
CDR3 protein: CASSYGGGAVYEQYF

V gene: TRBV2
CDR3 length: 12
CDR3 protein: CASGGGVYEQYF

V gene: TRBV5-5
CDR3 length: 14
CDR3 protein: CASSHRTSTDTQYF

V gene: TRBV4-2
CDR3 length: 17
CDR3 protein: CASSQELAGGNTDTQYF

V gene: TRBV7-2
CDR3 length: 17
CDR3 protein: CASSPRTAPLSGNTIYF

V gene: TRBV29-1
CDR3 length: 13
CDR3 protein: CSVVYSPNTEAFF

V gene: TRBV5-6
CDR3 length: 16
CDR3 protein: CASSFIAGVSYNEQFF

V gene: TRBV12-3/TRBV12-4
CDR3 length: 14
CDR3 protein: CASRLGLGSETQYF